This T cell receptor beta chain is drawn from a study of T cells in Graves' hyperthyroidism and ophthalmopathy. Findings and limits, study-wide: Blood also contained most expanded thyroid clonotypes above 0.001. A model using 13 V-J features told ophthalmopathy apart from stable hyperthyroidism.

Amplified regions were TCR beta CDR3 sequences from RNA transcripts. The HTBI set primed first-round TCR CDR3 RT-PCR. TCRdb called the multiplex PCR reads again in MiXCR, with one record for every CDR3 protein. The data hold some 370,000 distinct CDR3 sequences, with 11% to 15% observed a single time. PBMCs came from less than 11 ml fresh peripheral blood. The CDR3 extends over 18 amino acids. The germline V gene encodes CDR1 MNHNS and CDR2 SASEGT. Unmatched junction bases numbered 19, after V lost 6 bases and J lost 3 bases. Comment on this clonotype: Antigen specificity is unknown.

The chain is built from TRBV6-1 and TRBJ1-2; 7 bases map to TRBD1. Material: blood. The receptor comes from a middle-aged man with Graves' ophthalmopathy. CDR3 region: CASSPGQSGPTRYYGYTF. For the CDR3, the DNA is TGTGCCAGCAGCCCGGGACAGTCGGGACCCACCCGCTACTATGGCTACACCTTC.